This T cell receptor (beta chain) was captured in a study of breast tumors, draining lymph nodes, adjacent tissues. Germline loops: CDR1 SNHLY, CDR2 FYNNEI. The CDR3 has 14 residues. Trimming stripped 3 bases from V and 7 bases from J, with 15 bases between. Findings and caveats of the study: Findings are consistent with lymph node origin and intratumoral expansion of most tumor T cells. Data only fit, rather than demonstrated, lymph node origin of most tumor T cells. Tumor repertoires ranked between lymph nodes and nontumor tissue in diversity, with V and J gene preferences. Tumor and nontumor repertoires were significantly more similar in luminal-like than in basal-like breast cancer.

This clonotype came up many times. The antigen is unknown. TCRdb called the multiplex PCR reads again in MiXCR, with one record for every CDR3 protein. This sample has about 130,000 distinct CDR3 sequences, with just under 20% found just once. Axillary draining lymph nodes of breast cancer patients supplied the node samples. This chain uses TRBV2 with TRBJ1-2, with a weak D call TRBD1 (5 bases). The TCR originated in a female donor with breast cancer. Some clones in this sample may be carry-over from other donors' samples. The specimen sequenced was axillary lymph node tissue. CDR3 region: CASSDARERFGYTF. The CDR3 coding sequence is TGTGCCAGCAGTGACGCCAGGGAGAGATTTGGCTACACCTTC.